This T cell receptor beta chain was sequenced during a study of T cell repertoires in cytomegalovirus infection. Regarding this clonotype: The antigen is undetermined.

TCRdb re-called the reads with MiXCR, one entry per CDR3 protein. Found here are about 700,000 distinct CDR3 sequences, 33% of them singletons; the top ten hold 15% to 20%. This CDR3 has 16 amino acids. Per germline, CDR1 SGHVS and CDR2 FQNEAQ. V lost 5 bases to trimming and J lost 2 bases; unmatched junction nucleotides: 5. The sequenced sample was cultured PBMCs, obtained from culture after CMV antigen stimulation. The sequence was collected from a human donor in good health (CMV status not recorded). Some clones in this sample may be carry-over from other donors' samples. This chain joins TRBV7-8 and TRBJ2-3, with TRBD1 matching 12 bases. The CDR3 spells CASSHRDRGPTDTQYF. CDR3 nucleotides: TGTGCCAGCAGCCACCGGGACAGGGGGCCCACAGATACGCAGTATTTT.